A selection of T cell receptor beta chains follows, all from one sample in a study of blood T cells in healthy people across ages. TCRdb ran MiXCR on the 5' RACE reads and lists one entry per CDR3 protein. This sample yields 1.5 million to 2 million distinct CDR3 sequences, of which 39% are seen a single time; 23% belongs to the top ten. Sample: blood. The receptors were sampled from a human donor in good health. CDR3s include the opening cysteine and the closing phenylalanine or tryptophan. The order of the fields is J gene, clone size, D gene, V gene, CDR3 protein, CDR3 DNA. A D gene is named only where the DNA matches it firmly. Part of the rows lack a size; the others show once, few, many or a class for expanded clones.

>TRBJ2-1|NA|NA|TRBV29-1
CSVGAGATFAEQFF
TGCAGCGTTGGGGCGGGGGCCACTTTCGCCGAGCAGTTCTTC
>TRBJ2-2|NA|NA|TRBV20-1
CSARGRFGGLKNTGELFF
TGCAGTGCTAGAGGTCGATTTGGAGGGCTTAAGAACACCGGGGAGCTGTTTTTT
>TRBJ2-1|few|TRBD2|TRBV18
CASSPTPQRGGTYNEQFF
TGTGCCAGCTCACCGACCCCTCAGCGGGGGGGTACCTACAATGAGCAGTTCTTC
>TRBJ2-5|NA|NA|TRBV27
CASSGRRGFQETQYF
TGTGCCAGCAGCGGACGTAGAGGATTCCAAGAGACCCAGTACTTC
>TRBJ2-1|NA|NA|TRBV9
CASSVGSLFLSYNERFF
TGTGCCAGCAGCGTAGGGTCACTTTTTCTCTCCTACAATGAGCGGTTCTTC
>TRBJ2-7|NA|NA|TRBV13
CASSSTETYERYF
TGTGCCAGCAGCTCGACGGAAACCTACGAGCGGTACTTC
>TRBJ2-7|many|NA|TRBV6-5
CASSYLTGHEQYF
TGTGCCAGCAGTTACCTTACTGGACACGAGCAGTACTTC
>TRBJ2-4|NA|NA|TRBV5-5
CASRSDRLIQYF
TGTGCCAGCAGATCAGACCGGTTAATTCAGTACTTC
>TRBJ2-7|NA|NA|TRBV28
CASSLAAGDEQYF
TGTGCCAGCAGTTTGGCGGCAGGGGACGAGCAGTACTTC
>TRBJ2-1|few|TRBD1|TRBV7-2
CASSFGTGLRYNEQFF
TGTGCCAGCAGCTTCGGGACAGGGTTACGATACAATGAGCAGTTCTTC
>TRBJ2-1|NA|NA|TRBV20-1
CSASSADNEQFF
TGCAGTGCTAGCTCTGCTGACAATGAGCAGTTCTTC
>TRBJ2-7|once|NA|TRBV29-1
CSVAGVNIHEQYF
TGCAGCGTTGCCGGGGTAAATATCCACGAGCAGTACTTC
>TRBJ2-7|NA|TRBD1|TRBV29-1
CSVVSGTGGDEQYF
TGCAGCGTTGTTAGTGGGACAGGGGGCGACGAGCAGTACTTC
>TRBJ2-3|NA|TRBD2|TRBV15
CATTGGVSLSDTQYF
TGTGCCACCACGGGGGGAGTCAGCCTCTCAGATACGCAGTATTTT
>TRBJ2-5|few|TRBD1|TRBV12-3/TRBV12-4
CASSQGAWETQYF
TGTGCCAGCAGTCAGGGGGCTTGGGAGACCCAGTACTTC
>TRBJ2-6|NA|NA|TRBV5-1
CASSLDGGSGANVRTF
TGCGCCAGCAGCTTGGACGGGGGGTCAGGGGCCAACGTCCGGACTTTC
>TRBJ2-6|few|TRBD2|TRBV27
CASSLSTPGGLQSGANVLTF
TGTGCCAGCAGTTTATCGACGCCGGGGGGACTCCAATCTGGGGCCAACGTCCTGACTTTC
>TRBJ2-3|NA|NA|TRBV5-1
CASSPTGRGRTDTQYF
TGCGCCAGCAGCCCAACCGGGCGGGGGCGCACAGATACGCAGTATTTT
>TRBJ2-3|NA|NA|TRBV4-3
CANSLKRVTDTQYF
TGCGCCAACAGCCTCAAGAGAGTCACAGATACGCAGTATTTT
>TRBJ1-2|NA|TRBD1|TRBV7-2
CASSSETYRGGGYTF
TGTGCCAGCAGCTCTGAAACATACAGGGGTGGTGGCTACACCTTC
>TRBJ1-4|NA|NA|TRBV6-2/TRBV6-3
CASSYRSSTNEKLFF
TGTGCCAGCAGTTACCGGAGTTCAACTAATGAAAAACTGTTTTTT
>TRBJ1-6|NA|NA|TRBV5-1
CASSLGPPDSPLHF
TGCGCCAGCAGCTTGGGCCCGCCAGATTCACCCCTCCACTTT